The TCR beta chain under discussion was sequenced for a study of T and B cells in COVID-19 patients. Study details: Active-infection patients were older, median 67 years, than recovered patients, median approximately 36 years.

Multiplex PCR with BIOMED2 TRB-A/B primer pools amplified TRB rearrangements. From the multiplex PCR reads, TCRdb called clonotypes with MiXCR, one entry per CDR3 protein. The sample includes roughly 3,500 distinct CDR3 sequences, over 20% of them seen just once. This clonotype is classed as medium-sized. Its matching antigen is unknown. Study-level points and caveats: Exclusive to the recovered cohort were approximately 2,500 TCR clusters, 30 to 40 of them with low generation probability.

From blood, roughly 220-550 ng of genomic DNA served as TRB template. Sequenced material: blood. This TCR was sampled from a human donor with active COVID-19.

The CDR3 loop is CATSSRDRRYTGELFF. As DNA, the CDR3 is TGTGCCACCAGCTCAAGGGACCGACGATACACCGGGGAGCTGTTTTTT. This chain joins TRBV15 and TRBJ2-2; TRBD1 or TRBD2 may be the D gene (5 bases each). This CDR3 has 16 amino acids. Trimming removed 5 bases from V and 3 bases from J, with 16 bases in between. CDR1 is LNHNV and CDR2 is YYDKDF in the germline V gene (reference sequence).